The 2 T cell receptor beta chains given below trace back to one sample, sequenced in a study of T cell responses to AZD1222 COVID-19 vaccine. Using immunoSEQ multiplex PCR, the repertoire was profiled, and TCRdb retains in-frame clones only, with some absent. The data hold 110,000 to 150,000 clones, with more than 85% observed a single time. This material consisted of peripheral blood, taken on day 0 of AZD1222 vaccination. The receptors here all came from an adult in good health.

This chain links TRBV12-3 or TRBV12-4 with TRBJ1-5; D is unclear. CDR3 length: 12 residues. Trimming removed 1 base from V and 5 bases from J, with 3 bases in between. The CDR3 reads CASSLVDQPQHF. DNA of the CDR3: TGTGCCAGCAGTTTAGTCGATCAGCCCCAGCATTTT.

In DNA, the CDR3 is TGTGCCTCACAAAGGGGGGCTGACGGGGAGCTGTTTTTT. Its translation is CASQRGADGELFF. The chain has TRBV30 and TRBJ2-2, with D tentatively TRBD1 or TRBD2 (6 bases each). The CDR3 extends over 13 amino acids. Between the trimmed V and J ends, which lost 7 bases and 7 bases, there was a span of 16 bases. Germline V gene lookup returns CDR1 GTSNPN and CDR2 SVGIG (reference sequence).